This is a list of T cell receptor beta chains from one sample in a study of T cells after yellow fever vaccination. TCRdb reanalysed the 5' RACE reads using MiXCR and keeps one entry per CDR3 protein. The table lists over 45,000 distinct CDR3 sequences, about 6.6% of them singletons. The material was CD8+ T cells sorted from PBMCs, obtained on the day of the first yellow fever vaccination. The receptors stem from a man younger than 35 who received the YFV17D yellow fever vaccine. Both conserved end residues are part of each CDR3. Fields, in order: clone size, D gene, V gene, J gene, CDR3 protein, CDR3 DNA. A D gene is named only where the DNA matches it firmly. Size values are once, few and many counts, or a class for expanded clones, and some rows have none.

>NA|NA|TRBV7-8|TRBJ2-2
CASSFGANTGELFF
TGTGCCAGCAGCTTCGGAGCGAACACCGGGGAGCTGTTTTTT
>NA|NA|TRBV6-1|TRBJ2-1
CASSPNRGYNEQFF
TGTGCCAGCAGCCCGAACCGGGGGTACAATGAGCAGTTCTTC
>many|NA|TRBV12-3/TRBV12-4|TRBJ1-3
CASRKYKTSGNTIYF
TGTGCCAGCAGAAAGTACAAAACCTCTGGAAACACCATATATTTT
>NA|NA|TRBV15|TRBJ1-1
CATSRGILNPATEAFF
TGTGCCACCAGCAGAGGTATTCTGAATCCTGCGACTGAAGCTTTCTTT
>few|NA|TRBV25-1|TRBJ2-2
CASRESGNTGELFF
TGTGCCAGCAGGGAGAGCGGGAACACCGGGGAGCTGTTTTTT
>NA|NA|TRBV4-1|TRBJ2-1
CASSHRDGVLNEQFF
TGCGCCAGCAGCCACCGGGACGGGGTTCTTAATGAGCAGTTCTTC
>many|TRBD1|TRBV10-3|TRBJ2-7
CAIRMTGSEDEQYF
TGTGCCATCAGAATGACAGGGAGCGAGGACGAGCAGTACTTC
>few|TRBD1|TRBV5-6|TRBJ2-2
CASSPEKGAAGELFF
TGTGCCAGCAGCCCGGAGAAGGGGGCGGCCGGGGAGCTGTTTTTT
>many|TRBD1|TRBV4-3|TRBJ1-1
CASSHGQGNTEAFF
TGCGCCAGCAGCCACGGACAGGGGAACACTGAAGCTTTCTTT
>NA|NA|TRBV7-9|TRBJ2-1
CASSSTRGGNEQFF
TGTGCCAGCAGCTCGACCAGGGGGGGGAATGAGCAGTTCTTC
>many|NA|TRBV12-3/TRBV12-4|TRBJ2-2
CASSLGQGYGELFF
TGTGCCAGCAGTTTAGGCCAGGGGTACGGGGAGCTGTTTTTT
>many|TRBD1|TRBV5-5|TRBJ1-2
CASSLVGQGTNYGYTF
TGTGCCAGCAGCTTGGTCGGACAGGGGACTAACTATGGCTACACCTTC
>many|NA|TRBV5-1|TRBJ2-1
CASSFELEQFF
TGCGCCAGCAGTTTCGAACTTGAGCAGTTCTTC
>NA|NA|TRBV5-6|TRBJ2-7
CASSLGDPYEQYF
TGTGCCAGCAGCTTGGGGGATCCCTACGAGCAGTACTTC
>NA|NA|TRBV6-5|TRBJ2-1
CASSYSKDNEQFF
TGTGCCAGCAGTTACTCGAAGGATAATGAGCAGTTCTTC
>few|TRBD1|TRBV7-8|TRBJ1-1
CASSFYRGINTEAFF
TGTGCCAGCAGCTTTTACAGGGGAATAAACACTGAAGCTTTCTTT
>many|NA|TRBV27|TRBJ2-3
CASSLKGTDTQYF
TGTGCCAGCAGTTTAAAAGGGACAGATACGCAGTATTTT
>many|TRBD2|TRBV3-1|TRBJ2-1
CASSQDIRETSEFYNEQFF
TGTGCCAGCAGCCAAGATATCAGGGAGACTAGCGAGTTCTACAATGAGCAGTTCTTC
>many|TRBD1|TRBV11-2|TRBJ1-1
CASSHRGLAEAFF
TGTGCCAGCAGCCACAGGGGGCTAGCTGAAGCTTTCTTT
>NA|NA|TRBV7-8|TRBJ2-2
CASSLGPFTGELFF
TGTGCCAGCAGCTTAGGGCCCTTTACCGGGGAGCTGTTTTTT
>few|NA|TRBV4-1|TRBJ2-2
CASSPGGGRGANTGELFF
TGCGCCAGCAGCCCCGGAGGTGGTAGGGGGGCGAACACCGGGGAGCTGTTTTTT
>many|NA|TRBV4-3|TRBJ1-2
CASSQERFTRPRDYGYTF
TGCGCCAGCAGCCAAGAGAGGTTTACGAGACCTAGGGACTATGGCTACACCTTC
>many|NA|TRBV9|TRBJ2-5
CASSVQDSGGETQYF
TGTGCCAGCAGCGTACAGGACTCCGGGGGAGAGACCCAGTACTTC
>many|NA|TRBV12-3/TRBV12-4|TRBJ2-1
CASSLARNSLKFF
TGTGCCAGCAGTTTAGCGCGGAATAGCCTGAAGTTCTTC
>few|TRBD2|TRBV7-8|TRBJ2-1
CASSSYRAGTRGNEQFF
TGTGCCAGCAGCTCCTATCGAGCCGGGACTAGAGGCAATGAGCAGTTCTTC
>many|TRBD1|TRBV29-1|TRBJ2-7
CSVLDRGVSYEQYF
TGCAGCGTTCTGGACAGGGGGGTCTCCTACGAGCAGTACTTC
>few|TRBD1|TRBV7-9|TRBJ2-2
CASSPRDRGIGELFF
TGTGCCAGCAGCCCCCGGGACAGGGGGATAGGGGAGCTGTTTTTT
>few|NA|TRBV18|TRBJ2-1
CASSPPQGNEQFF
TGTGCCAGCTCACCACCCCAGGGCAATGAGCAGTTCTTC
>many|TRBD1|TRBV9|TRBJ1-1
CASSAGQGTEAFF
TGTGCCAGCAGCGCGGGACAGGGGACTGAAGCTTTCTTT
>NA|NA|TRBV7-9|TRBJ2-3
CASSSTLPTQYF
TGTGCCAGCAGTTCAACCCTTCCTACGCAGTATTTT
>many|TRBD2|TRBV7-3|TRBJ2-1
CASSRRSGLGSYNEQFF
TGTGCCAGCAGCCGTAGGTCCGGACTAGGCTCCTACAATGAGCAGTTCTTC
>NA|NA|TRBV4-1|TRBJ2-4
CASSPRAAGDENIQYF
TGCGCCAGCAGCCCCCGGGCAGCTGGGGACGAAAACATTCAGTACTTC
>few|NA|TRBV12-3/TRBV12-4|TRBJ2-7
CASSPQGYEQYF
TGTGCCAGCAGCCCACAGGGCTACGAGCAGTACTTC
>few|NA|TRBV20-1|TRBJ2-2
CSAAPFWELFF
TGCAGTGCAGCGCCCTTCTGGGAGCTGTTTTTT
>many|TRBD2|TRBV4-3|TRBJ2-3
CASSQDDIAGGPTDTQYF
TGCGCCAGCAGCCAAGATGACATAGCGGGGGGGCCGACAGATACGCAGTATTTT
>few|NA|TRBV6-5|TRBJ1-4
CASSYSPGVNEKLFF
TGTGCCAGCAGTTACTCTCCAGGGGTTAATGAAAAACTGTTTTTT
>NA|NA|TRBV6-2/TRBV6-3|TRBJ2-7
CASSYPAIDRYF
TGTGCCAGCAGTTACCCAGCAATAGACAGGTACTTC
>NA|NA|TRBV7-6|TRBJ2-3
CASSPSGRRSGDTQYF
TGTGCCAGCAGCCCAAGCGGTCGCAGGTCGGGCGATACGCAGTATTTT
>NA|NA|TRBV6-4|TRBJ2-2
CASSDSIEGELFF
TGTGCCAGCAGTGACTCGATTGAGGGGGAGCTGTTTTTT
>NA|NA|TRBV12-3/TRBV12-4|TRBJ2-5
CASSLGPPGAGETQYF
TGTGCCAGCAGTTTAGGACCCCCAGGGGCGGGAGAGACCCAGTACTTC
>many|NA|TRBV6-2/TRBV6-3|TRBJ1-2
CASEVGTLDGEYNYGYTF
TGTGCCAGCGAAGTGGGGACCCTGGACGGGGAATATAACTATGGCTACACCTTC
>few|NA|TRBV5-7|TRBJ2-3
CASSPQAGPDTDTQYF
TGTGCCAGCAGCCCCCAAGCAGGTCCGGACACAGATACGCAGTATTTT
>many|NA|TRBV25-1|TRBJ1-2
CASSEGEIYGYTF
TGTGCCAGCAGTGAGGGAGAAATCTATGGCTACACCTTC
>many|NA|TRBV15|TRBJ1-5
CATSRDLGVGQPQHF
TGTGCCACCAGCAGAGATCTTGGGGTGGGGCAGCCCCAGCATTTT
>NA|NA|TRBV5-4|TRBJ2-2
CASSPGVSAGELFF
TGTGCCAGCAGCCCGGGTGTCAGCGCCGGGGAGCTGTTTTTT
>medium-sized|TRBD2|TRBV7-8|TRBJ2-3
CASSPQRGGRDTQYF
TGTGCCAGCAGCCCCCAGCGGGGGGGCCGTGATACGCAGTATTTT
>many|TRBD2|TRBV12-3/TRBV12-4|TRBJ2-5
CASSSGGAGETQYF
TGTGCCAGCAGTTCCGGGGGGGCTGGGGAGACCCAGTACTTC
>many|NA|TRBV7-9|TRBJ2-1
CASSIIKNEQFF
TGTGCCAGCAGCATCATTAAGAATGAGCAGTTCTTC
>few|NA|TRBV5-1|TRBJ2-7
CASSWGSGGTYEQYF
TGCGCCAGCAGCTGGGGTAGTGGAGGGACCTACGAGCAGTACTTC
>many|TRBD2|TRBV4-1|TRBJ2-5
CASSQEPGLVFETQYF
TGCGCCAGCAGCCAAGAACCGGGACTAGTATTCGAGACCCAGTACTTC
>many|NA|TRBV5-1|TRBJ2-3
CASSGTGSTKADTQYF
TGCGCCAGCAGCGGAACAGGGAGCACAAAGGCAGATACGCAGTATTTT
>few|NA|TRBV29-1|TRBJ2-3
CSVEFFGQSTDTQYF
TGCAGCGTTGAATTCTTCGGACAGTCCACAGATACGCAGTATTTT
>many|NA|TRBV6-5|TRBJ2-5
CASSYGRVETQYF
TGTGCCAGCAGTTACGGCAGGGTCGAGACCCAGTACTTC
>many|NA|TRBV27|TRBJ2-7
CASSLSSGKAYEQYF
TGTGCCAGCAGTTTATCCAGTGGGAAGGCCTACGAGCAGTACTTC
>NA|NA|TRBV5-6|TRBJ2-1
CARGPTELYNEQFF
TGTGCCAGGGGCCCTACGGAGCTCTACAATGAGCAGTTCTTC
>few|NA|TRBV5-4|TRBJ2-3
CASTRAGARTDTQYF
TGTGCCAGCACCCGGGCTGGGGCACGGACAGATACGCAGTATTTT
>many|NA|TRBV7-2|TRBJ1-5
CASSLEAGTHQPQHF
TGTGCCAGCAGCTTAGAGGCCGGGACCCATCAGCCCCAGCATTTT
>NA|NA|TRBV4-3|TRBJ2-3
CASSQDSAMDTQYF
TGCGCCAGCAGCCAAGATTCCGCGATGGATACGCAGTATTTT
>few|NA|TRBV20-1|TRBJ1-2
CSARDQAGDSGAYGYTF
TGCAGTGCTAGAGATCAAGCTGGGGACTCCGGGGCCTATGGCTACACCTTC